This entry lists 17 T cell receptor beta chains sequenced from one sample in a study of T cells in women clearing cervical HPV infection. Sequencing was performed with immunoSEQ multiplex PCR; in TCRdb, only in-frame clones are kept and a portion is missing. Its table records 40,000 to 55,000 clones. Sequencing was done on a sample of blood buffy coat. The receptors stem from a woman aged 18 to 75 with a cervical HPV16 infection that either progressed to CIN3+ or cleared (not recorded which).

The CDR3 loop reads CASSALTSGGQEAQYF. The covered CDR3 bases are TGTGCCAGCAGTGCCCTTACCTCAGGGGGCCAAGAGGCG. The chain couples TRBV6-1 to TRBJ2-3, with TRBD1 matching over 8 bases. The CDR3 extends 3 residues past the end of the read, so its final part is completed from the germline J gene. The length of the CDR3 is 16 residues. Germline CDR1 reads MNHNS; CDR2 reads SASEGT.

CDR3 DNA, as far as it was read: TGTGCCTGGAGTGTACGTACCAGGGGGCGTCACACTGAA. Its protein is CAWSVRTRGRHTE. The CDR3 as a whole reads CAWSVRTRGRHTEAFF. The genes are TRBV30 and TRBJ1-1; 8 bases agree with TRBD1. The sequence runs out 3 residues before the end of the CDR3; the remainder is reconstructed from the germline J gene. This CDR3 spans 16 amino acids. Losses at the gene ends were 0 bases for V and 3 bases for J; bases not matched to a gene: 9. The germline CDR1 and CDR2 sequences are GTSNPN and SVGIG (reference sequence).

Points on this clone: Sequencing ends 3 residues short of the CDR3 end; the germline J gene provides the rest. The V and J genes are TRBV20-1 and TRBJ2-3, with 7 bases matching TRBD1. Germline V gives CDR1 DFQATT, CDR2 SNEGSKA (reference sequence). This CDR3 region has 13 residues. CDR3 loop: CSARDNRGRTQYF. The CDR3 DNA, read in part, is TGCAGTGCTAGAGATAATAGGGGGCGGACG.

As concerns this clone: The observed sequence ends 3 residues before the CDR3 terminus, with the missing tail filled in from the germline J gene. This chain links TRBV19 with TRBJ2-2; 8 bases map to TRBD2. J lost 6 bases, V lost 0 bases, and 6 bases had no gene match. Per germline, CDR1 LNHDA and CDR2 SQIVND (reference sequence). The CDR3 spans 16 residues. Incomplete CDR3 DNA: TGTGCCAGTAGTATAGATGGGACTAGTTACCCCGGGGAG. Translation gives CASSIDGTSYPGE. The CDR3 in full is CASSIDGTSYPGELFF. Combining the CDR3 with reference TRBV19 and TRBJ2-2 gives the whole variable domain DGGITQSPKYLFRKEGQNVTLSCEQNLNHDAMYWYRQDPGQGLRLIYYSQIVNDFQKGDIAEGYSVSREKKESFPLTVTSAQKNPTAFYLCASSIDGTSYPGELFFGEGSRLTVL.

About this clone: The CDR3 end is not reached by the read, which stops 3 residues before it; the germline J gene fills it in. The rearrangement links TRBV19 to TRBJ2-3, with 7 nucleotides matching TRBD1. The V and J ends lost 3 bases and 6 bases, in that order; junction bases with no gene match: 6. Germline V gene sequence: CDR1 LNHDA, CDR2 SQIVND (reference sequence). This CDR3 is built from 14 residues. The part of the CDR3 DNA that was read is TGTGCCAGTAGTATTTTAGGGGGCTCGGATACG. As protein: CASSILGGSDT. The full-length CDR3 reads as CASSILGGSDTQYF.

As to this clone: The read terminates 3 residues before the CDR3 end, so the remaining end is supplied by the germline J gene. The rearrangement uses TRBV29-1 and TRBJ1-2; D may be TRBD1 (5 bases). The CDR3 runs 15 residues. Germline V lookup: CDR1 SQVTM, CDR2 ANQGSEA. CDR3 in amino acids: CSVVRRGGLADTYTF. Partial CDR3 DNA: TGCAGCGTTGTCAGGAGGGGTGGTCTTGCGGATACC.

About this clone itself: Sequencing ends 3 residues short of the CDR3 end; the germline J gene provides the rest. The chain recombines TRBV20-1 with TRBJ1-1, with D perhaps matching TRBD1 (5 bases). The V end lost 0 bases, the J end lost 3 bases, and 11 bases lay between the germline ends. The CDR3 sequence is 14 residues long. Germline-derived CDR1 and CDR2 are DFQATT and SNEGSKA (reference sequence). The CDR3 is CSARDPGGHTEAFF. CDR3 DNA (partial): TGCAGTGCTAGAGACCCCGGGGGACACACTGAA.

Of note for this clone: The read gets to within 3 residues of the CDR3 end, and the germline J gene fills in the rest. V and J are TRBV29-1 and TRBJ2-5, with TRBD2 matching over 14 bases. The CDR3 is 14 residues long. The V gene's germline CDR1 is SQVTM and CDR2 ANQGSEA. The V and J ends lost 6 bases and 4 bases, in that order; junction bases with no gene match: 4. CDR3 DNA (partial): TGCAGCGTAACCGGGACTAGCGGGGGAGAGACC. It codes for CSVTGTSGGET. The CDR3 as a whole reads CSVTGTSGGETQYF.

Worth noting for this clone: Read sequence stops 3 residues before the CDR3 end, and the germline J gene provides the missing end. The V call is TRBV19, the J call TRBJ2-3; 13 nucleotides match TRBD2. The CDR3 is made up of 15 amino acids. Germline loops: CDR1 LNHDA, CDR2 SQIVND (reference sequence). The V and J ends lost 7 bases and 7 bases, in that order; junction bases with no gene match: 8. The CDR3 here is CASNPGTSGVNTQYF. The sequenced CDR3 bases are TGTGCCAGTAACCCGGGGACTAGCGGGGTGAATACG.

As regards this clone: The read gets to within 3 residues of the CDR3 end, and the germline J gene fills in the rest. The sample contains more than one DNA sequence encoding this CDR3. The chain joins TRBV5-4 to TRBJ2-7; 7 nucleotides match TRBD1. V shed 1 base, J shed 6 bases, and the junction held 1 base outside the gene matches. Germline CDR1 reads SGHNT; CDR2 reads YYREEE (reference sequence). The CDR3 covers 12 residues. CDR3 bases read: TGTGCCAGCAGCTTGCCAGGGGGCGAG. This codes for CASSLPGGE. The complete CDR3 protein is CASSLPGGEQYF.

CDR3 DNA, as far as it was read: TGTGCCACAGAGTCAGGGGGCGCCGGGTTTTATGAG. It yields the protein CATESGGAGFYE. The whole CDR3 protein reads CATESGGAGFYEQFF. V gene TRBV30 combines with J gene TRBJ2-1; 8 bases fit TRBD1. The CDR3 extends 3 residues past the end of the read, so its final part is completed from the germline J gene. CDR3 length: 15 residues. V dropped 8 bases and J dropped 8; count of bases not matched to a gene: 17. Germline values: CDR1 GTSNPN, CDR2 SVGIG (reference sequence).

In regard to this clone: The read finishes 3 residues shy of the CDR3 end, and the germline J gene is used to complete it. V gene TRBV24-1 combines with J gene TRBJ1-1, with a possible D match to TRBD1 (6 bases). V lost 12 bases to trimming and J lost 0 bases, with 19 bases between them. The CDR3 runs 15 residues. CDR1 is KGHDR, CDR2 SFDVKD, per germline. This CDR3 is CAVSKTGNMNTEAFF. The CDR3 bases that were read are TGTGCCGTCTCAAAAACAGGGAACATGAACACTGAA.

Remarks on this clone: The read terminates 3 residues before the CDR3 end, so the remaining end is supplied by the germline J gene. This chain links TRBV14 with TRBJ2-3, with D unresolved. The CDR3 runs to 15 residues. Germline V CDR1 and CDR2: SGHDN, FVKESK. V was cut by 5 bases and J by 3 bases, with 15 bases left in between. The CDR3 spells CASSSPTPGTDTQYF. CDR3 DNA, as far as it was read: TGTGCCAGCAGCTCACCGACCCCGGGTACAGATACG. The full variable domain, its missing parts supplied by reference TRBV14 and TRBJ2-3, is EAGVTQFPSHSVIEKGQTVTLRCDPISGHDNLYWYRRVMGKEIKFLLHFVKESKQDESGMPNNRFLAERTGGTYSTLKVQPAELEDSGVYFCASSSPTPGTDTQYFGPGTRLTVL.

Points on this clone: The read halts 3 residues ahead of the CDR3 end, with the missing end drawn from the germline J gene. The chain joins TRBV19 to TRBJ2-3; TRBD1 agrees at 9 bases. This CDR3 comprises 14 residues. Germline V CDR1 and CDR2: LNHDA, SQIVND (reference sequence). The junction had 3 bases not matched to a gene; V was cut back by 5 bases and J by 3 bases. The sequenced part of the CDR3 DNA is TGTGCCAGTAGTTTCGACAGGGGGACAGATACG. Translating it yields CASSFDRGTDT. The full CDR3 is CASSFDRGTDTQYF.

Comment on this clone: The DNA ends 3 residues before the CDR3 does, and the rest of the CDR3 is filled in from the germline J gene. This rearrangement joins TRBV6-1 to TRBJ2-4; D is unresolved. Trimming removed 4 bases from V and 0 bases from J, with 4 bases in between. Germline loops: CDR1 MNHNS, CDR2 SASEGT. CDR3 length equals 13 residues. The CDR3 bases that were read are TGTGCCAGCAGTGGGCCAGCCAAAAACATT. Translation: CASSGPAKNI. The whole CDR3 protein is CASSGPAKNIQYF.

The CDR3 loop is CASSQDRVVNEQFF. The part of the CDR3 DNA that was read is TGTGCCAGCAGCCAGGACAGGGTTGTCAATGAG. The rearrangement joins TRBV7-9 to TRBJ2-1, with 8 bases matching TRBD1. The CDR3 end is not reached by the read, which stops 3 residues before it; the germline J gene fills it in. The germline V gene encodes CDR1 SEHNR and CDR2 FQNEAQ (reference sequence). Trimming cost V 5 bases and J 6 bases; bases outside gene matches: 6. There are 14 residues in the CDR3.

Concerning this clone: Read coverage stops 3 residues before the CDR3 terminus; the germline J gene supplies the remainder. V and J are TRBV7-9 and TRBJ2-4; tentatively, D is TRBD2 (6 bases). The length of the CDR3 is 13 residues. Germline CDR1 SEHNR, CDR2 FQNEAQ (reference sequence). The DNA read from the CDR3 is TGTGCCAGCAGCCACGCCGGGGGACGGGGT. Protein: CASSHAGGRG. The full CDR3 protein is CASSHAGGRGQYF. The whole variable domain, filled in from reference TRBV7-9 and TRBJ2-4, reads DTGVSQNPRHKITKRGQNVTFRCDPISEHNRLYWYRQTLGQGPEFLTYFQNEAQLEKSRLLSDRFSAERPKGSFSTLEIQRTEQGDSAMYLCASSHAGGRGQYFGAGTRLSVL.